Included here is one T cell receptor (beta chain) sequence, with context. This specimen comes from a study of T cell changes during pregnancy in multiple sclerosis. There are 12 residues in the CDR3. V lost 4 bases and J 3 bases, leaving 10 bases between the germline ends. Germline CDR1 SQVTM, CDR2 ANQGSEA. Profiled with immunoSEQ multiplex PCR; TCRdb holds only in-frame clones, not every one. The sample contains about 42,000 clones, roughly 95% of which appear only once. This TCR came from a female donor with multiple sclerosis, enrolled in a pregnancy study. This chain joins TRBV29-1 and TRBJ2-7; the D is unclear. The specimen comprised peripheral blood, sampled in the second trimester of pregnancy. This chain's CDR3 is CSVGLAGYEQYF. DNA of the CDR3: TGCAGCGTTGGACTTGCCGGCTACGAGCAGTACTTC.